What follows are 31 T cell receptor beta chains derived from one specimen sequenced in a study of a mutant IDH1 vaccine in newly diagnosed glioma (dated by TCRdb to the early 2020s). The library was made by the immunoSEQ multiplex PCR assay. TCRdb re-hosts the immuneACCESS table, in-frame sequences only. Its copies lack some clones; in the studies checked, an unresolved V gene accounts for under half of them, and the cause for the rest is not known. This sample holds approximately 110,000 clones; almost 90% were observed only once. The ten top clones hold around 0.61% of the sample. The time point label here, explained by the study, means: week 11, during vaccination. Each vaccine dose was 300 ug of a 20-mer mutant IDH1 peptide in Montanide, given subcutaneously with topical imiquimod. Their specific antigens are unknown. Sequencing was performed on PBMCs, taken from a glioma patient whose treatment included an IDH1 peptide vaccine. The source of these receptors is a woman in her forties or fifties with glioma.

This rearrangement joins TRBV5-4 to TRBJ2-3; D is ambiguous. Germline CDR1 SGHNT, CDR2 YYREEE (reference sequence). The V end lost 4 bases, the J end lost 0 bases, and 6 bases lay between the germline ends. The CDR3 is 13 residues long. CDR3 sequence: CASSLPSTDTQYF. CDR3 in DNA: TGTGCCAGCAGCCTTCCAAGCACAGATACGCAGTATTTT. The full variable domain, its missing parts supplied by reference TRBV5-4 and TRBJ2-3, is ETGVTQSPTHLIKTRGQQVTLRCSSQSGHNTVSWYQQALGQGPQFIFQYYREEENGRGNFPPRFSGLQFPNYSSELNVNALELDDSALYLCASSLPSTDTQYFGPGTRLTVL.

The V call is TRBV6-1, the J call TRBJ2-2; perhaps TRBD2 as D (5 bases). Germline V gene lookup returns CDR1 MNHNS and CDR2 SASEGT. Trimming removed 11 bases at V and 4 bases at J, with 14 bases between. This CDR3 region has 13 residues. CDR3 nucleotide sequence: TGTGCCGTGGTTCTCCGGGGCACCGGGGAGCTGTTTTTT. Translation: CAVVLRGTGELFF.

The chain combines TRBV27 with TRBJ1-1, with a weak D call TRBD1 (6 bases). CDR1 is MNHEY and CDR2 is SMNVEV in the germline V gene (reference sequence). The CDR3 covers 15 residues. V lost 4 bases and J lost 0, with 12 bases in between. The CDR3 sequence is CASSWNRAMNTEAFF. DNA for the CDR3: TGTGCCAGCAGTTGGAACAGGGCCATGAACACTGAAGCTTTCTTT.

The rearrangement joins TRBV7-9 to TRBJ1-6; TRBD1 matches at 9 bases. The CDR3 has 15 residues. CDR1 is SEHNR, CDR2 FQNEAQ, per germline (reference sequence). V shed 5 bases and J 4 bases; nucleotides not matched to a gene: 3. The CDR3 DNA reads TGTGCCAGCAGCCTCGGGACAGGGTATAATTCACCCCTCCACTTT. Encoded protein: CASSLGTGYNSPLHF.

The CDR3 DNA sequence: TGTGCCAGCAGCGGCCAGCGGAGTATCACCGGGGAGCTGTTTTTT. Its translation is CASSGQRSITGELFF. The rearrangement uses TRBV9 and TRBJ2-2; D is possibly TRBD2 (5 bases). The CDR3 runs 15 residues. Germline V gene lookup returns CDR1 SGDLS and CDR2 YYNGEE. V lost 3 bases and J 4 bases, leaving 13 bases between the germline ends.

This chain joins TRBV10-3 and TRBJ2-7; tentative D call: TRBD2 (6 bases). The CDR3 runs to 15 residues. Trimming stripped 5 bases from V and 5 bases from J, with 19 bases between. Germline values: CDR1 ENHRY, CDR2 SYGVKD. CDR3 coding DNA: TGTGCCATCAGTCCCCGAGGTAGCGGCGCCGACGAGCAGTACTTC. Amino acid sequence: CAISPRGSGADEQYF.

The chain couples TRBV28 to TRBJ2-7; 7 nucleotides match TRBD2. This CDR3 has 15 amino acids. CDR1 is MDHEN, CDR2 SYDVKM, per germline. Trimming cost V 2 bases and J 3 bases; bases outside gene matches: 7. CDR3 in amino acids: CASSLSGIGDYEQYF. Here the CDR3 DNA reads TGTGCCAGCAGTTTAAGCGGGATAGGAGACTACGAGCAGTACTTC.

Only one count was recorded for this clone. This rearrangement joins TRBV18 to TRBJ1-4; TRBD1 aligns across 7 bases. Germline CDR1 and CDR2: KGHSH and LQKENI. The CDR3 is made up of 18 amino acids. Trimming removed 2 bases from V and 4 bases from J; junction bases left unmatched: 13. The CDR3 is CASSPIPQTGSDNEKLFF. The CDR3 bases are TGTGCCAGCTCACCAATCCCCCAGACAGGGAGCGATAATGAAAAACTGTTTTTT.

This chain links TRBV29-1 with TRBJ1-2, with D perhaps matching TRBD1 (5 bases). V was clipped by 3 bases and J by 2 bases, with 16 bases between them. In germline, CDR1 is SQVTM, CDR2 ANQGSEA. The CDR3 is 15 residues long. CDR3 coding DNA: TGCAGCGTTGAGCGGAAGAGAGACAGCAACTATGGCTACACCTTC. Protein product: CSVERKRDSNYGYTF.

Written as DNA, the CDR3 is TGTGCCAGTAGCGTGGGGGGTTGGTCCTACGAGCAGTACTTC. Protein product: CASSVGGWSYEQYF. The chain combines TRBV19 with TRBJ2-7; D is possibly TRBD2 (6 bases). The CDR3 runs 14 residues. Trimming pared 6 bases from V and 1 base from J, leaving 13 bases between. CDR1 is LNHDA and CDR2 is SQIVND in the germline V gene (reference sequence).

The chain combines TRBV5-1 with TRBJ2-5; D is ambiguous. Trimming left V 3 bases short and J 5 bases short, with 11 bases between. This CDR3 has 13 residues. Germline loops: CDR1 SGHRS, CDR2 YFSETQ. The CDR3 nucleotides are TGCGCCAGCAGCTCCGGAGTAGAGGAGACCCAGTACTTC. It encodes CASSSGVEETQYF.

The chain couples TRBV19 to TRBJ2-1; 10 nucleotides match TRBD2. Germline V lookup: CDR1 LNHDA, CDR2 SQIVND (reference sequence). With 1 base clipped from V and 4 bases from J, the junction kept 19 bases outside the gene matches. The CDR3 covers 21 residues. For the CDR3, the DNA is TGTGCCAGTAGTATAGTGTTAGTTGGGCTAGCGGGAGTCTCTGGTTACAATGAGCAGTTCTTC. Protein: CASSIVLVGLAGVSGYNEQFF.

This clone has more than one count but fewer than ten. The rearrangement joins TRBV7-8 to TRBJ1-1; perhaps TRBD1 as D (5 bases). This CDR3 is 13 amino acids long. The germline gives CDR1 SGHVS, CDR2 FQNEAQ. Trimming stripped 1 base from V and 9 bases from J, with 12 bases between. The DNA of the CDR3 is TGTGCCAGCAGCTTAGACGGGGCGCAGAAAGCTTTCTTT. Its protein is CASSLDGAQKAFF.

This sequence joins TRBV6-5 and TRBJ2-5, with TRBD1 identical over 8 bases. V lost 5 bases and J lost 2; bases outside the gene matches: 7. This CDR3 region has 15 residues. CDR1 is MNHEY and CDR2 is SVGAGI in the germline V gene. The CDR3 DNA follows: TGTGCCAGCAGTAAGACAGGGGCCCTACAAGAGACCCAGTACTTC. Amino acids: CASSKTGALQETQYF.

The chain uses TRBV7-3 and TRBJ2-5; 14 nucleotides line up with TRBD2. The J segment lost 4 bases and the V segment lost 0 bases, leaving 1 base of the junction unmatched. Germline CDR1 SGHTA, CDR2 FQGTGA. The CDR3 sequence is 16 residues long. The chain's CDR3 is CASSLTGTSGRETQYF. In nucleotides, the CDR3 is TGTGCCAGCAGCTTAACCGGGACTAGCGGGAGAGAGACCCAGTACTTC. Full variable domain (outside the CDR3, taken from reference TRBV7-3 and TRBJ2-5): GAGVSQTPSNKVTEKGKYVELRCDPISGHTALYWYRQSLGQGPEFLIYFQGTGAADDSGLPNDRFFAVRPEGSVSTLKIQRTERGDSAVYLCASSLTGTSGRETQYFGPGTRLLVL.

This chain links TRBV7-3 with TRBJ1-1, with a possible D match to TRBD1 (6 bases). CDR1 and CDR2 (germline): SGHTA, FQGTGA. V lost 5 bases, J lost 1 base, and 8 bases lay in between. CDR3 length: 13 amino acids. CDR3 sequence: CASSNRENTEAFF. The CDR3, as DNA: TGTGCCAGCAGCAACAGGGAGAACACTGAAGCTTTCTTT.

The rearrangement links TRBV6-1 to TRBJ2-6; 7 bases match TRBD2. CDR1 is MNHNS and CDR2 is SASEGT in the germline V gene. The CDR3 extends over 17 amino acids. V lost 4 bases and J lost 0; bases outside the gene matches: 6. CDR3 sequence: CASSAGLFHSGANVLTF. The DNA for the CDR3 is TGTGCCAGCAGTGCGGGACTATTCCACTCTGGGGCCAACGTCCTGACTTTC.

The J gene is TRBJ1-1, the V gene TRBV6-6, with 11 positions matching TRBD1. This CDR3 contains 15 residues. Germline CDR1 is MNHNY and CDR2 is SVGAGI (reference sequence). V was pared by 4 bases and J by 4 bases, with 5 bases of the junction left unmatched. The CDR3 loop is CASSSSGTGGTEAFF. CDR3 sequence (DNA): TGTGCCAGCAGTTCATCCGGGACAGGGGGCACTGAAGCTTTCTTT.

J is TRBJ2-3 and V is TRBV5-1; TRBD1 matches 9 bases. The germline V gene has CDR1 SGHRS and CDR2 YFSETQ. V shed 4 bases, J shed 3 bases, and the junction held 9 bases outside the gene matches. CDR3 size: 16 residues. The CDR3 loop reads CASSHIPGQGTDTQYF. The CDR3 region has the DNA TGCGCCAGCAGCCATATCCCGGGACAGGGAACAGATACGCAGTATTTT.

The rearrangement links TRBV6-5 to TRBJ1-1, with TRBD1 as a possible D gene (6 bases). Germline V lookup: CDR1 MNHEY, CDR2 SVGAGI. Between the trimmed V and J ends, which lost 3 bases and 4 bases, there was a span of 12 bases. The CDR3 length is 14 residues. CDR3 sequence (DNA): TGTGCCAGCAGTTATGGGGGGGCGCGCACTGAAGCTTTCTTT. It encodes CASSYGGARTEAFF.

This chain joins TRBV28 and TRBJ2-1; D unclear. V was clipped by 4 bases and J by 5 bases, with 12 bases between them. The V gene's germline CDR1 is MDHEN and CDR2 SYDVKM. The CDR3 consists of 14 residues. CDR3: CASSWFYRDNEQFF. As DNA, the CDR3 is TGTGCCAGCAGTTGGTTCTATAGAGACAATGAGCAGTTCTTC.

The chain has TRBV19 and TRBJ1-2; unclear D gene. The V gene's germline CDR1 is LNHDA and CDR2 SQIVND (reference sequence). This CDR3 is built from 13 residues. V was shortened by 3 bases and J by 0 bases, with 5 bases between the two germline ends. This chain's CDR3 is CASSMYSNYGYTF. The CDR3 DNA reads TGTGCCAGTAGTATGTACTCTAACTATGGCTACACCTTC.

This clone was counted between two and nine times. This rearrangement joins TRBV5-6 to TRBJ1-1; D remains ambiguous. V was shortened by 0 bases and J by 7 bases, with 13 bases between the two germline ends. Germline lookup yields CDR1 SGHDT and CDR2 YYEEEE. The length of the CDR3 is 14 residues. CDR3 in DNA: TGTGCCAGCAGCTTGGCTTCGTTGGCAGGTGAAGCTTTCTTT. Translating gives CASSLASLAGEAFF.

This clone appeared a few times. This rearrangement joins TRBV4-1 to TRBJ1-2; a possible D gene is TRBD1 (5 bases). The CDR3 sequence is 14 residues long. Looked up from germline, CDR1 is MGHRA and CDR2 is YSYEKL. With 1 base removed from V and 8 bases from J, the gap between germline ends came to 14 bases. The CDR3 protein is CASSQGSGLYGYTF. The CDR3 bases are TGCGCCAGCAGCCAAGGATCAGGGTTATACGGCTACACCTTC.

V and J are TRBV5-6 and TRBJ2-5; 8 positions match TRBD1. V lost 1 base to trimming and J lost 11 bases; unmatched junction nucleotides: 4. CDR1 SGHDT and CDR2 YYEEEE come from the germline V gene. The CDR3 covers 12 residues. The CDR3 here is CASSLTGGEQYF. The CDR3 region has the DNA TGTGCCAGCAGCTTGACAGGGGGTGAGCAGTACTTC. Full variable domain (outside the CDR3, taken from reference TRBV5-6 and TRBJ2-5): DAGVTQSPTHLIKTRGQQVTLRCSPKSGHDTVSWYQQALGQGPQFIFQYYEEEERQRGNFPDRFSGHQFPNYSSELNVNALLLGDSALYLCASSLTGGEQYFGPGTRLLVL.

CDR3 region: CAWSVLGRREKLFF. The CDR3 DNA reads TGTGCCTGGAGTGTACTAGGGCGCCGGGAAAAACTGTTTTTT. V usage is TRBV30 and J usage is TRBJ1-4; D uncertain. With 0 bases removed from V and 8 bases from J, the gap between germline ends came to 13 bases. CDR3 length: 14 residues. Germline values: CDR1 GTSNPN, CDR2 SVGIG (reference sequence).

This chain links TRBV9 with TRBJ2-1; D gene uncertain. The CDR3 has 16 amino acids. CDR1 is SGDLS, CDR2 YYNGEE, per germline. The V end lost 0 bases, the J end lost 2 bases, and 12 bases lay between the germline ends. The CDR3 spells CASSVASPGPYNEQFF. As DNA, the CDR3 is TGTGCCAGCAGCGTAGCGAGCCCCGGTCCCTACAATGAGCAGTTCTTC.

The chain recombines TRBV7-9 with TRBJ2-7; D is unclear. The CDR3 extends over 12 amino acids. V gave up 2 bases and J gave up 1 base, with 3 bases separating them. Germline V gives CDR1 SEHNR, CDR2 FQNEAQ (reference sequence). The CDR3 DNA reads TGTGCCAGCAGCTTAAGGTCCTACGAGCAGTACTTC. Translated, it gives CASSLRSYEQYF. The full variable domain, in which reference TRBV7-9 and TRBJ2-7 provide the parts outside the CDR3, is DTGVSQNPRHKITKRGQNVTFRCDPISEHNRLYWYRQTLGQGPEFLTYFQNEAQLEKSRLLSDRFSAERPKGSFSTLEIQRTEQGDSAMYLCASSLRSYEQYFGPGTRLTVT.

The J gene is TRBJ2-5, the V gene TRBV5-1; D remains ambiguous. The V end lost 1 base, the J end lost 1 base, and 11 bases lay between the germline ends. This CDR3 has 15 residues. Germline V lookup: CDR1 SGHRS, CDR2 YFSETQ. CDR3 loop: CASSLSGGRQETQYF. CDR3 nucleotides: TGCGCCAGCAGCTTGTCAGGCGGACGCCAAGAGACCCAGTACTTC.

The rearrangement joins TRBV19 to TRBJ2-1, with TRBD2 identical over 10 bases. The ends lost 8 bases at V and 9 bases at J; junction bases unmatched: 13. In germline, CDR1 is LNHDA, CDR2 SQIVND (reference sequence). This CDR3 region has 15 residues. CDR3 amino acids: CASASGLAGVIEQFF. As DNA, the CDR3 is TGTGCCAGTGCCAGTGGGCTAGCGGGAGTCATTGAGCAGTTCTTC.

The genes are TRBV6-5 and TRBJ1-4; a possible D gene is TRBD1 (6 bases). Looked up from germline, CDR1 is MNHEY and CDR2 is SVGAGI. The CDR3 consists of 14 residues. V was clipped by 5 bases and J by 5 bases, with 12 bases between them. CDR3 nucleotide sequence: TGTGCCAGCAGTCAAGGGGGGGAGAATGAAAAACTGTTTTTT. It codes for CASSQGGENEKLFF.